This T cell receptor beta chain stems from a study of sequential checkpoint blockade in melanoma. The method was immunoSEQ multiplex PCR; TCRdb's version includes in-frame clones alone and lacks a portion of them. The sample consists of more than 25,000 clones, 70% to 85% of them appearing once. Germline CDR1 reads MGHRA; CDR2 reads YSYEKL. Trimming left V 8 bases short and J 4 bases short, with 12 bases between. The CDR3 is 13 amino acids. Treatment noted: randomized to nivolumab then ipilimumab (arm A) or the reverse (arm B). Sequencing used CD8+ T cells sorted from blood (inferred from file names), obtained from a patient given nivolumab and ipilimumab in sequence. The V call is TRBV4-1, the J call TRBJ1-5; the D is unclear. The origin of this receptor is a human donor with melanoma. The CDR3 sequence: CASGGWGNQPQHF. Written as DNA, the CDR3 is TGCGCCAGCGGCGGGTGGGGTAATCAGCCCCAGCATTTT.